This T cell receptor beta chain appears in the sequencing data of a study of blood T cells in healthy people across ages. The CDR3 is made up of 17 amino acids. In germline, CDR1 is DFQATT, CDR2 SNEGSKA (reference sequence). V lost 3 bases and J lost 5; bases outside the gene matches: 16. Isolation recovered at least 7 million PBMCs from every sample. General study findings and limits: Donors of long life had a larger count of naive CD4+ cells and greater diversity than aged donors. Per million T cells, the diversity of TCR beta decreased roughly linearly as age advanced.

Primed by a sample-barcoded 5' primer and a J-beta primer mix, a second PCR proceeded for about 7 to 11 cycles. Any given sample supplied a minimum of 2.5 million CDR3-containing paired-end reads. MiXCR, applied by TCRdb to the 5' RACE reads, yields one record per CDR3 protein. The top ten hold 7.7% of the sample, which has roughly 1,700,000 distinct CDR3 sequences, under 30% seen once. Note on this clonotype: What it binds is not known.

Sequenced input: blood. The V call is TRBV20-1, the J call TRBJ2-7, with 10 bases aligning to TRBD2. This receptor was obtained from a woman younger than 45 in good health. The DNA for the CDR3 is TGCAGTGCTAGGCGTGCGCTAGGCCTAGCGGGAGTCAACGAGCAGTACTTC. As protein: CSARRALGLAGVNEQYF.